The present TCR beta chain was sequenced within a study of blood T cell repertoires in COVID-19. Study overall: T cells, B-cell-depleted T cells, or PBMCs supplied cDNA or gDNA.

This table comes from immunoSEQ multiplex PCR, and its TCRdb copy is limited to in-frame clones, with some not included. The table records roughly 400,000 clones, roughly 89% of them present only once. Trimming took 4 bases from V and 4 from J, leaving 18 bases between them. The CDR3 contains 16 residues. CDR1 and CDR2 (germline): SGHDT, YYEEEE. J is TRBJ1-3 and V is TRBV5-6, with D possibly TRBD1 on 6 matching bases. The clonotype comes from a woman aged 45-60 years who had recovered from COVID-19. Sequenced material: PBMCs or T cells enriched from blood (not recorded which). The CDR3 region is CASSTWTAWYGNTIYF. DNA for the CDR3: TGTGCCAGCAGCACTTGGACAGCCTGGTACGGAAACACCATATATTTT.